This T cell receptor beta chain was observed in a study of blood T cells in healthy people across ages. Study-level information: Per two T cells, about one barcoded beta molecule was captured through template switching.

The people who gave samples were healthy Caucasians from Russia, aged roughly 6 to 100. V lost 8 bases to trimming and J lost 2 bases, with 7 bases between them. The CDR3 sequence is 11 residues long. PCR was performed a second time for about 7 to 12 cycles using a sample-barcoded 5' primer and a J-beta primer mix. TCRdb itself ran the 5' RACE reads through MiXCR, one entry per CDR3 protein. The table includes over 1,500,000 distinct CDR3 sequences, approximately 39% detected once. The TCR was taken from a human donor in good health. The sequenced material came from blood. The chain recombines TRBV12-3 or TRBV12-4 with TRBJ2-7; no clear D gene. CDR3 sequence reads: CASEKTYEQYF. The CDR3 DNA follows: TGTGCCAGCGAAAAAACCTACGAGCAGTACTTC.